This TCR beta chain was documented in a study of cytomegalovirus exposure and HLA in healthy donors. The CDR3 contains 15 residues. V was cut by 1 base and J by 3 bases, with 13 bases left in between. Looked up from germline, CDR1 is KGHSH and CDR2 is LQKENI. Vbeta (60) and Jbeta (13) primers were used in the PCR. Assay: immunoSEQ multiplex PCR; the TCRdb copy retains only in-frame clones and omits some. This sample has 150,000 or so clones, with more than 80% found just once. The sequenced sample consisted of PBMCs. This chain joins TRBV18 and TRBJ2-7; D unresolved. This sequence was found in a woman aged 18-29 years in good health and CMV-seronegative. The CDR3 loop reads CASSPQPVHRYEQYF. Here the CDR3 DNA reads TGTGCCAGCTCACCACAACCGGTTCACCGCTACGAGCAGTACTTC.